This T cell receptor beta chain was identified in a study of T-cell memory formation after mild COVID-19. Trimming removed 5 bases from V and 2 bases from J, with 11 bases in between. The CDR3 covers 14 residues. TCRdb reprocessed the 5' RACE reads via MiXCR and lists one record per CDR3 protein. The sample consists of just over 350,000 distinct CDR3 sequences, about an eighth of them appearing once. The receptor was isolated from a man younger than 35 who had mild COVID-19 (a few samples of this study predate the infection). Cell type and time point are not known. Material: PBMCs or a T cell subset sorted from them (not recorded which). This sequence joins TRBV12-3 or TRBV12-4 and TRBJ2-3, with a tentative D call TRBD2 (6 bases). The CDR3 DNA sequence: TGTGCCAGCAGTGGGACTGGAATCACAGATACGCAGTATTTT. Translating it yields CASSGTGITDTQYF.